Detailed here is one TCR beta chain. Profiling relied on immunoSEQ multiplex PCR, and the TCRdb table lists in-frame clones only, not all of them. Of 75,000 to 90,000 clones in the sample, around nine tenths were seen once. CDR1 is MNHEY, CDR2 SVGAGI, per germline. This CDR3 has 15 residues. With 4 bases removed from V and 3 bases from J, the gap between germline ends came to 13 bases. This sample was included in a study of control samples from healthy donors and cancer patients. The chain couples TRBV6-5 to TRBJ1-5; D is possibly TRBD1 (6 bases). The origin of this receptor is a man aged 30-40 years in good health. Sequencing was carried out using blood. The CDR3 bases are TGTGCCAGCAGTTCACTAGGGGGTAACAATCAGCCCCAGCATTTT. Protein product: CASSSLGGNNQPQHF.